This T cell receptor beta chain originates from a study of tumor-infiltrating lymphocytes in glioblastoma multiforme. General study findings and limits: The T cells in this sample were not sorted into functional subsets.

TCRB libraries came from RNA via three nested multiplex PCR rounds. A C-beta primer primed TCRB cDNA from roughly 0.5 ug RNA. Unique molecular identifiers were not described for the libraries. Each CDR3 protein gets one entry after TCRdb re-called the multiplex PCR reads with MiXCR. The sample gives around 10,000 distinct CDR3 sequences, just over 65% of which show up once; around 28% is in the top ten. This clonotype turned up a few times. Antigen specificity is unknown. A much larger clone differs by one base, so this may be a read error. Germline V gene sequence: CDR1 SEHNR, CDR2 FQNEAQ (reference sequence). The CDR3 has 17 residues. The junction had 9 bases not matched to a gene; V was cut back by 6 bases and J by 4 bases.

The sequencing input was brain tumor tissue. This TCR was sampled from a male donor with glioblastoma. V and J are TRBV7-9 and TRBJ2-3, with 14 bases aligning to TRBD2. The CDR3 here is CASRGTSGRELADTQYF. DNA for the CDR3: TGTGCCAGCAGGGGGACTAGCGGGAGAGAACTCGCAGATACGCAGTATTTT.